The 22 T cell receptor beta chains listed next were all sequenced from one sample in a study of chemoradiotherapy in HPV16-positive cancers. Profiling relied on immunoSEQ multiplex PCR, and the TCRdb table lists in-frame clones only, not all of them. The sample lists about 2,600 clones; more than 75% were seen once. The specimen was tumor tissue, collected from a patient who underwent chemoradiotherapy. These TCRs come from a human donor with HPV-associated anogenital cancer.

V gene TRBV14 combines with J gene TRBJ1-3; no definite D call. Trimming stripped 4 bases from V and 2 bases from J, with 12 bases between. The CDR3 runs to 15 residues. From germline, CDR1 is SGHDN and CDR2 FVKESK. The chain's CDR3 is CASSLVDFTGNTIYF. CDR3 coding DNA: TGTGCCAGCAGCCTCGTAGACTTCACTGGAAACACCATATATTTT.

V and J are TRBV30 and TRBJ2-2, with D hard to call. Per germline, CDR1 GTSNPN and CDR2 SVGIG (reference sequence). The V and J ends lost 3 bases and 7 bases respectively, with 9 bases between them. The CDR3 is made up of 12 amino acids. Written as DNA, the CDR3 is TGTGCCTGGAGATGGGTAAACGGGGAGCTGTTTTTT. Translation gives CAWRWVNGELFF.

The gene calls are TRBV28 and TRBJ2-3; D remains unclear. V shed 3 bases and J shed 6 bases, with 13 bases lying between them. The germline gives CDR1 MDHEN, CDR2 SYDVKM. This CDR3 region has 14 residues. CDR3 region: CASSFPVGADTQYF. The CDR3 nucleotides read TGTGCCAGCAGTTTCCCCGTAGGAGCGGATACGCAGTATTTT.

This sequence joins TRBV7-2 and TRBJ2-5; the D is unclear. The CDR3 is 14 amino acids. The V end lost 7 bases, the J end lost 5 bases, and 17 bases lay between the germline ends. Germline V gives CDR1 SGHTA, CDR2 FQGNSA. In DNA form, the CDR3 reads TGTGCCAGCACGCGATCGGGCGGTTTGGAGACCCAGTACTTC. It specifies CASTRSGGLETQYF. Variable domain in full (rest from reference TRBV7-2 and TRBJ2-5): GAGVSQSPSNKVTEKGKDVELRCDPISGHTALYWYRQSLGQGLEFLIYFQGNSAPDKSGLPSDRFSAERTGGSVSTLTIQRTQQEDSAVYLCASTRSGGLETQYFGPGTRLLVL.

The CDR3 loop reads CATSSPTGLNTEAFF. The CDR3 coding sequence is TGTGCCACCAGCAGTCCGACAGGGTTGAACACTGAAGCTTTCTTT. V is TRBV15 and J is TRBJ1-1; 7 nucleotides agree with TRBD1. Germline CDR1 and CDR2: LNHNV and YYDKDF (reference sequence). The CDR3 is 15 residues long. V gave up 3 bases and J gave up 0 bases; unmatched junction bases: 4.

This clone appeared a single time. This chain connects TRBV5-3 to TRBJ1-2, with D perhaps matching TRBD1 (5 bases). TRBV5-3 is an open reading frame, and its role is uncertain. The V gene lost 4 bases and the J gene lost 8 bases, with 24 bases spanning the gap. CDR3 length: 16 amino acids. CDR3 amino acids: CARSIGGDYSTGGYTF. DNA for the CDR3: TGTGCCAGAAGCATCGGTGGGGACTATTCTACGGGCGGCTACACCTTC.

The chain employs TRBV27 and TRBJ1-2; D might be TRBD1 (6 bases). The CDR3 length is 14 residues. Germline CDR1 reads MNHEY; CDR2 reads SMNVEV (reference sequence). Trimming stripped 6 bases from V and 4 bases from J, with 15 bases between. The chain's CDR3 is CASRDNGRGYGYTF. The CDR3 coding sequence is TGTGCCAGCAGGGATAACGGCAGGGGCTATGGCTACACCTTC.

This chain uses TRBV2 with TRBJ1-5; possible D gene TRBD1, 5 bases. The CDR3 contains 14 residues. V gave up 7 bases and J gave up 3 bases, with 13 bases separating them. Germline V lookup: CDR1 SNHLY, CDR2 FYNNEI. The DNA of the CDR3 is TGTGCCAGCACTGAGACAGCCTTCAATCAGCCCCAGCATTTT. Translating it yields CASTETAFNQPQHF. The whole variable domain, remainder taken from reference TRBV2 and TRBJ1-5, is EPEVTQTPSHQVTQMGQEVILRCVPISNHLYFYWYRQILGQKVEFLVSFYNNEISEKSEIFDDQFSVERPDGSNFTLKIRSTKLEDSAMYFCASTETAFNQPQHFGDGTRLSIL.

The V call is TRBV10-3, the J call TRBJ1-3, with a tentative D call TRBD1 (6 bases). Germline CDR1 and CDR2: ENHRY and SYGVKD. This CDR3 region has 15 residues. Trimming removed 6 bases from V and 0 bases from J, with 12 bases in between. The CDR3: CAIRSLTGSGNTIYF. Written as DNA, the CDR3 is TGTGCCATCAGATCCTTGACAGGCTCTGGAAACACCATATATTTT.

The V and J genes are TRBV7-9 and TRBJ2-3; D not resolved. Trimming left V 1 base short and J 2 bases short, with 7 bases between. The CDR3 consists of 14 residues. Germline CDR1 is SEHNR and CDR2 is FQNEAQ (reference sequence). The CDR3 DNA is TGTGCCAGCAGCTTAGTAGTCCCCACAGATACGCAGTATTTT. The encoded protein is CASSLVVPTDTQYF.

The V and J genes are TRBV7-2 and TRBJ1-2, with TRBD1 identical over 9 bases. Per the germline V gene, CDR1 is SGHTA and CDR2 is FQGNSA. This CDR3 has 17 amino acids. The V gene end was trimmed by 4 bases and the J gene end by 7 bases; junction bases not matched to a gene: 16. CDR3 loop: CASSSEIYRGRIGGYTF. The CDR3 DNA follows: TGTGCCAGCAGCTCGGAAATCTACAGGGGGCGTATTGGTGGCTACACCTTC. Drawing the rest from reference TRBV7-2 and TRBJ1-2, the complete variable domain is GAGVSQSPSNKVTEKGKDVELRCDPISGHTALYWYRQSLGQGLEFLIYFQGNSAPDKSGLPSDRFSAERTGGSVSTLTIQRTQQEDSAVYLCASSSEIYRGRIGGYTFGSGTRLTVV.

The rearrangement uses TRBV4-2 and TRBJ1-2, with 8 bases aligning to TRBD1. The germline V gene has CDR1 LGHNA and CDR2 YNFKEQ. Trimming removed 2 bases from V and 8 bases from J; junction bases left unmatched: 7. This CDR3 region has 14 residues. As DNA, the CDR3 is TGTGCCAGCAGCCAATCTCTACAGGGGGGAGGCTACACCTTC. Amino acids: CASSQSLQGGGYTF.

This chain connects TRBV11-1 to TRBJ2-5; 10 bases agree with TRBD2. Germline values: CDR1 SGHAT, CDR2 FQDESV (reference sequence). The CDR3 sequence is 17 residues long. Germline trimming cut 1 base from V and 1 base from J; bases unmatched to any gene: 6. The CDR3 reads CASSLEGLAGVQETQYF. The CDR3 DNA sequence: TGTGCCAGCAGCTTAGAGGGCCTAGCGGGGGTCCAAGAGACCCAGTACTTC.

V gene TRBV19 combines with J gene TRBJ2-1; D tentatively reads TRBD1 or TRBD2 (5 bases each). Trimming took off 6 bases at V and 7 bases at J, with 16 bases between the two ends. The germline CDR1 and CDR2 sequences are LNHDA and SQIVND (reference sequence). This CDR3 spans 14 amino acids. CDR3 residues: CASRRGGLRNEQFF. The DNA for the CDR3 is TGTGCCAGTAGGAGGGGCGGTTTGAGGAATGAGCAGTTCTTC.

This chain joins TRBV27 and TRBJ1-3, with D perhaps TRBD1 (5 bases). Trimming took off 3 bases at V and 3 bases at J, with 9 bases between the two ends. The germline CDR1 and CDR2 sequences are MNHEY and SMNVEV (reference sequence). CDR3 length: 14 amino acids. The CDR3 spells CASSLSGLGNTIYF. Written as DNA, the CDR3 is TGTGCCAGCAGTTTGTCAGGGCTTGGAAACACCATATATTTT.

The CDR3 coding sequence is TGTGCCAGCAGGTCCGGACCGCCGGTGTATTTT. It is translated as CASRSGPPVYF. The genes are TRBV6-1 and TRBJ2-3, with no clear D. Deletions cut 6 bases from V and 14 bases from J, with 15 bases between. The CDR3 has 11 amino acids. CDR1 and CDR2 from the germline V gene are MNHNS and SASEGT.

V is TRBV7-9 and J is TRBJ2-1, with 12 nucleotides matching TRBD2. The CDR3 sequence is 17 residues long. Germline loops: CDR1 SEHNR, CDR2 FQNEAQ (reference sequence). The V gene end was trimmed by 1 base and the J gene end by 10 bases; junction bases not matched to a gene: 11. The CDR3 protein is CASSLGGLAGRAEEQFF. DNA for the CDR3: TGTGCCAGCAGCTTAGGAGGACTAGCGGGGCGCGCGGAGGAGCAGTTCTTC. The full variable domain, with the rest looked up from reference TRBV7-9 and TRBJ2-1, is DTGVSQNPRHKITKRGQNVTFRCDPISEHNRLYWYRQTLGQGPEFLTYFQNEAQLEKSRLLSDRFSAERPKGSFSTLEIQRTEQGDSAMYLCASSLGGLAGRAEEQFFGPGTRLTVL.

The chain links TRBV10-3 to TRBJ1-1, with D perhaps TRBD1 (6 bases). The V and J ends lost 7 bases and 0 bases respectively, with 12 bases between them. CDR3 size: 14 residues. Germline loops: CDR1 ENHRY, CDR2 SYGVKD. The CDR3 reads CAITTGLVNTEAFF. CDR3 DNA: TGTGCCATCACTACAGGGTTAGTGAACACTGAAGCTTTCTTT.

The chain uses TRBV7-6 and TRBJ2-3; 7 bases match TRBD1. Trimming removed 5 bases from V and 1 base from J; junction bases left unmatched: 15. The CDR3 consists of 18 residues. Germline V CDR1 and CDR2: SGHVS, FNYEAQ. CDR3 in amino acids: CASSQARDRYFGTDTQYF. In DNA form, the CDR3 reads TGTGCCAGCAGCCAAGCCCGGGACAGATATTTCGGCACAGATACGCAGTATTTT.

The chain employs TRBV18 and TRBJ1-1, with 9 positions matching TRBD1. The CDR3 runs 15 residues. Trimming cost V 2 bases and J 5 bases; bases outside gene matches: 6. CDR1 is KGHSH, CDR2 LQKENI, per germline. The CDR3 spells CASSPSPGTGTEAFF. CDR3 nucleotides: TGTGCCAGCTCACCATCCCCCGGGACAGGGACTGAAGCTTTCTTT.

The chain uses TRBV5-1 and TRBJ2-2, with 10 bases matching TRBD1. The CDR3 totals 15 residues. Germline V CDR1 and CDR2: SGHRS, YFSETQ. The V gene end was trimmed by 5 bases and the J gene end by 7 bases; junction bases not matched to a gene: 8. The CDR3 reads CASRTGTGVLGELFF. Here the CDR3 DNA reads TGCGCCAGCAGGACCGGGACAGGGGTCCTCGGGGAGCTGTTTTTT.

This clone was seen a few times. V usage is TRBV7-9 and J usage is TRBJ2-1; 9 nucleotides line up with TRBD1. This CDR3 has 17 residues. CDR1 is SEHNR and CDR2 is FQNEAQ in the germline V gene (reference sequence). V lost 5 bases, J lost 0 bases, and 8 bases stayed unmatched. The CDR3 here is CASSKTQGASSYNEQFF. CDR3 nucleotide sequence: TGTGCCAGCAGCAAAACACAGGGGGCTAGCTCCTACAATGAGCAGTTCTTC.